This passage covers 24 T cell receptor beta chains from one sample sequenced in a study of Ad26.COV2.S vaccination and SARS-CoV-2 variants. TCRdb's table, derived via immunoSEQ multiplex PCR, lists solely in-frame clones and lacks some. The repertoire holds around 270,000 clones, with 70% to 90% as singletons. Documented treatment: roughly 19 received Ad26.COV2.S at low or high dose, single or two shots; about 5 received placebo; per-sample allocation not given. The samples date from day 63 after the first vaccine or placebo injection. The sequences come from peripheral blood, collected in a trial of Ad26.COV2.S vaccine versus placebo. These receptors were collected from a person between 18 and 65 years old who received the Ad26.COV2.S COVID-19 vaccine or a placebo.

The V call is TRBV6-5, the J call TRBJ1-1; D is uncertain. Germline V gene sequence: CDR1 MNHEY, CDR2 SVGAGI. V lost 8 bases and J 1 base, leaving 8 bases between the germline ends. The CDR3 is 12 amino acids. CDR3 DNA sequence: TGTGCCAGCTTGCGAGGGAACACTGAAGCTTTCTTT. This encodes CASLRGNTEAFF.

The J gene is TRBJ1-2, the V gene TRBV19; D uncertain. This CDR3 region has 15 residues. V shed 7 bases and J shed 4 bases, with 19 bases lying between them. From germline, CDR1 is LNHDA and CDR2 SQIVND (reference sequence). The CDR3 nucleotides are TGTGCCAGTACCATATCTGGCGGGCCCCTCTATGGCTACACCTTC. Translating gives CASTISGGPLYGYTF.

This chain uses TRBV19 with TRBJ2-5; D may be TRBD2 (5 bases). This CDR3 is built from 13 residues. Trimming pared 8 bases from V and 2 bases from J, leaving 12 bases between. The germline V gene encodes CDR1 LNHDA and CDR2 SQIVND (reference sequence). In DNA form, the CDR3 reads TGTGCCAGTTCCGACTATGTACAAGAGACCCAGTACTTC. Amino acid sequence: CASSDYVQETQYF.

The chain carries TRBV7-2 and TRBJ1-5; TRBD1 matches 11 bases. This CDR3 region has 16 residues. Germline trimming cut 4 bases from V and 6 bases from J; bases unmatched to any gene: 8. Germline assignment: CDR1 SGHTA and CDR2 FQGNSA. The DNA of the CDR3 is TGTGCCAGCAGCTCACGGACAGGGGGCTCTGCTCAGCCCCAGCATTTT. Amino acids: CASSSRTGGSAQPQHF. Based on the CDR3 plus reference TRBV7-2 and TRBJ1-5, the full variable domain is GAGVSQSPSNKVTEKGKDVELRCDPISGHTALYWYRQSLGQGLEFLIYFQGNSAPDKSGLPSDRFSAERTGGSVSTLTIQRTQQEDSAVYLCASSSRTGGSAQPQHFGDGTRLSIL.

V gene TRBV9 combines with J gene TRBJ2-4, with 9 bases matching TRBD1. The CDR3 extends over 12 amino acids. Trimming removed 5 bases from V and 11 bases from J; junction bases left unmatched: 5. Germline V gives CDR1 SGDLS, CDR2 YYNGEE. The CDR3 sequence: CASSRGQGFQYF. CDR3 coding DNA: TGTGCCAGCAGTCGCGGACAGGGGTTTCAGTACTTC.

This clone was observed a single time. CDR3 in DNA: TGTGCCAGCAGCTTGAAGGGGAGGAACACCGGGGAGCTGTTTTTT. The encoded protein is CASSLKGRNTGELFF. V is TRBV5-4 and J is TRBJ2-2, with D perhaps matching TRBD1 or TRBD2 (5 bases each). CDR3 length equals 15 residues. CDR1 is SGHNT and CDR2 is YYREEE in the germline V gene (reference sequence). V was trimmed by 1 base and J by 1 base, leaving 8 bases between them.

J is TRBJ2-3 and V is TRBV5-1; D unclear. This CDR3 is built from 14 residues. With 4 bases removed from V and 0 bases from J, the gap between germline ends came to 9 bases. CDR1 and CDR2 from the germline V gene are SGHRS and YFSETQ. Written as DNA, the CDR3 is TGCGCCAGCAGCCTAGTTTATAGCACAGATACGCAGTATTTT. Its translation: CASSLVYSTDTQYF.

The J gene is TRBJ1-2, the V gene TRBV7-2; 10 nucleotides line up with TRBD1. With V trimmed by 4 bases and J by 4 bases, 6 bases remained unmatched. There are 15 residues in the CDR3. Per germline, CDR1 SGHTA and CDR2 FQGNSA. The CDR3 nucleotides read TGTGCCAGCAGCTACTCGACAGGGGGCGCCTATGGCTACACCTTC. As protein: CASSYSTGGAYGYTF.

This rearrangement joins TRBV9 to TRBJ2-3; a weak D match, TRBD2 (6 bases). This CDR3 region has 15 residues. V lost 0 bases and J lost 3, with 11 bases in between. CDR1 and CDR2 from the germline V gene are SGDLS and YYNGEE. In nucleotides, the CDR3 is TGTGCCAGCAGCGTAGGGACTCTAGCGACAGATACGCAGTATTTT. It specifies CASSVGTLATDTQYF.

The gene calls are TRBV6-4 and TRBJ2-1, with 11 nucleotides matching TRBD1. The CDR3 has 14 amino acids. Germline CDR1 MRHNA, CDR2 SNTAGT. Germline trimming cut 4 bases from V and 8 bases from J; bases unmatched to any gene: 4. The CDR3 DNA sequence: TGTGCCAGCAGTGGGACAGGGGGCGGTGATGAGCAGTTCTTC. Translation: CASSGTGGGDEQFF.

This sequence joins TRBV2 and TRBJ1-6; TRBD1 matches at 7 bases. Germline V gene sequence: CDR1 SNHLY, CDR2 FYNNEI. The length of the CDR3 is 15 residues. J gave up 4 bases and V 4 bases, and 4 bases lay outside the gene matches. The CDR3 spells CASSVGQLYNSPLHF. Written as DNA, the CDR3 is TGTGCCAGCAGTGTGGGACAGCTTTATAATTCACCCCTCCACTTT.

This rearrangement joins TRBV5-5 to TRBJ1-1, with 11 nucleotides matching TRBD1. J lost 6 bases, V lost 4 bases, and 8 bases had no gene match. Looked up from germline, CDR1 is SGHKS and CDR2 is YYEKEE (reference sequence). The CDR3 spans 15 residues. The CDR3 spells CASSPISGQGAEAFF. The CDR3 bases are TGTGCCAGCAGCCCTATTTCGGGACAGGGGGCTGAAGCTTTCTTT.

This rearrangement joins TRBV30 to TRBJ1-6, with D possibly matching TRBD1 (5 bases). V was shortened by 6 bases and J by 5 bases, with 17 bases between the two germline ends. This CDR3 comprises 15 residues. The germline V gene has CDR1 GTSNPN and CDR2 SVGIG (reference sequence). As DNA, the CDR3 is TGTGCCTGTCAGACCCAAGGGACCGATAATTCACCCCTCCACTTT. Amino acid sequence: CACQTQGTDNSPLHF.

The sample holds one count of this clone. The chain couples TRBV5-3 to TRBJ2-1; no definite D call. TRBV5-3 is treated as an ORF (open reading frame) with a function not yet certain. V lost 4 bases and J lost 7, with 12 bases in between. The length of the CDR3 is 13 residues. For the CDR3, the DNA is TGTGCCAGAAGCCTCACCCACTGGAATGAGCAGTTCTTC. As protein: CARSLTHWNEQFF.

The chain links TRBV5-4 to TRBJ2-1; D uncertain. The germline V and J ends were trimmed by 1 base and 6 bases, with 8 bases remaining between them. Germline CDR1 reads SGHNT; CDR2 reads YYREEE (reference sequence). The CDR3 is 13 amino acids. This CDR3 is CASSLTPSNEQFF. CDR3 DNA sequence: TGTGCCAGCAGCTTGACCCCCAGCAATGAGCAGTTCTTC.

The CDR3 nucleotides are TGTGCCAGCAGCCAAGATAAAACGGTTCCGTCCTACGAGCAGTACTTC. This encodes CASSQDKTVPSYEQYF. J is TRBJ2-7 and V is TRBV3-1 (or the pseudogene TRBV3-2), with D unresolved. V lost 0 bases, J lost 1 base, and 13 bases lay in between. Per germline, CDR1 LGHDT and CDR2 YNNKEL (reference sequence). CDR3 length: 16 residues.

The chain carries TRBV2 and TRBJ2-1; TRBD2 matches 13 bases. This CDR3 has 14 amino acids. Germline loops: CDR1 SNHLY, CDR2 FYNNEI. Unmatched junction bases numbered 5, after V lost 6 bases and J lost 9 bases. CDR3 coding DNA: TGTGCCAGCAGCAGGACTAGCGGGAGAGGTGAGCAGTTCTTC. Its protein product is CASSRTSGRGEQFF.

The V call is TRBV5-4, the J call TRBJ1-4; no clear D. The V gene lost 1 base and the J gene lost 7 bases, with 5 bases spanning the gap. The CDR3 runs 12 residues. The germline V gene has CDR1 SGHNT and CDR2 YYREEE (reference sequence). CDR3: CASSLIGEKLFF. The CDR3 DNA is TGTGCCAGCAGCTTGATAGGTGAAAAACTGTTTTTT.

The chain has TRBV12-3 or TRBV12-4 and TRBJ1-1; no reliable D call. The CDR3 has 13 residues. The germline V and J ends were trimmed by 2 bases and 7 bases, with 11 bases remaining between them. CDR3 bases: TGTGCCAGCAGTTTAATGACCAACCTTGAAGCTTTCTTT. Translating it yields CASSLMTNLEAFF.

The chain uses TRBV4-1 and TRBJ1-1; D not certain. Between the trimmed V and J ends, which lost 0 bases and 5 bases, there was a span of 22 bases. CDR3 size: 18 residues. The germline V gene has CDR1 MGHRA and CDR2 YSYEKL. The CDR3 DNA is TGCGCCAGCAGCCAAGATCCCGTTCGGCTAGTGGGTGGGACTGAAGCTTTCTTT. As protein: CASSQDPVRLVGGTEAFF.

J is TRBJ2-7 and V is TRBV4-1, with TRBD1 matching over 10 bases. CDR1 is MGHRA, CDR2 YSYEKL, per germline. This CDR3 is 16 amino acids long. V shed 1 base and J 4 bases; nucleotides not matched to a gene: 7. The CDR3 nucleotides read TGCGCCAGCAGCCAAGTGCGACAGGGGGCAGGTTACGAGCAGTACTTC. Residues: CASSQVRQGAGYEQYF.

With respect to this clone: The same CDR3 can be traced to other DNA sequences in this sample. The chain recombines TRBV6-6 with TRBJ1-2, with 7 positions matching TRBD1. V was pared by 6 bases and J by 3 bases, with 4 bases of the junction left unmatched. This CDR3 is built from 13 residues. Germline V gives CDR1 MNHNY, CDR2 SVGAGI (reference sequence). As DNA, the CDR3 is TGTGCCAGCAGCCCCACAGGGGACTATGGCTACACCTTC. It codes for CASSPTGDYGYTF.

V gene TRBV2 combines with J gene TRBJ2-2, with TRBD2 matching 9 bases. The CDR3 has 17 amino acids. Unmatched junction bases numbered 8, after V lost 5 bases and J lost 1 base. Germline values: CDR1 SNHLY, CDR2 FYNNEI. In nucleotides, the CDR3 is TGTGCCAGCAGTCAACCGGGACTAGCTCAGAACACCGGGGAGCTGTTTTTT. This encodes CASSQPGLAQNTGELFF. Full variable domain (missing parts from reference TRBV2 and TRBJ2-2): EPEVTQTPSHQVTQMGQEVILRCVPISNHLYFYWYRQILGQKVEFLVSFYNNEISEKSEIFDDQFSVERPDGSNFTLKIRSTKLEDSAMYFCASSQPGLAQNTGELFFGEGSRLTVL.

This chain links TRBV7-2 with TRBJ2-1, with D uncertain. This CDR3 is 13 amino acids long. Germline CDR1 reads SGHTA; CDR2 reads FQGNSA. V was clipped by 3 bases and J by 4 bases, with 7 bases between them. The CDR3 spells CASSFTVYNEQFF. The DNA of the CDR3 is TGTGCCAGCAGCTTCACTGTTTACAATGAGCAGTTCTTC.